In this sample, the clone carrying this TCR beta chain turned up a few times. Antigen unknown. A second PCR of roughly 6 to 12 cycles used a sample-barcoded 5' primer and a J-beta primer mix. Sequencing of every sample gave 2.5 million or more CDR3-containing paired-end reads. TCRdb itself ran the 5' RACE reads through MiXCR, one entry per CDR3 protein. The data show about 640,000 distinct CDR3 sequences, with roughly 58% seen just once and approximately 37% held by the top ten. Deletions cut 5 bases from V and 0 bases from J, with 12 bases between. The CDR3 extends over 15 amino acids. CDR1 is SGHNT and CDR2 is YENEEA in the germline V gene. Per sample, at least 5 micrograms of total RNA were extracted. This sample was taken from a study of blood T cells in healthy people across ages. Looking at the study overall: Using template switching, researchers captured about one barcoded beta molecule for each two T cells.

Study-level results: With age, beta diversity per million T cells declined roughly linearly, significantly by 30 to 40.

The TCR was taken from a man in his fifties or sixties in good health. Sequencing was done on a sample of blood. V is TRBV11-3 and J is TRBJ2-3; D could derive from TRBD1 or TRBD2 (5 bases each). In DNA, the CDR3 is TGTGCCAGCAGCAAAGAGGGGTCTAGCACAGATACGCAGTATTTT. Its protein product is CASSKEGSSTDTQYF. The full variable domain, its missing parts supplied by reference TRBV11-3 and TRBJ2-3, is EAGVVQSPRYKIIEKKQPVAFWCNPISGHNTLYWYLQNLGQGPELLIRYENEEAVDDSQLPKDRFSAERLKGVDSTLKIQPAELGDSAVYLCASSKEGSSTDTQYFGPGTRLTVL.